This is a list of T cell receptor beta chains from one sample in a study of blood T cell repertoires in COVID-19. The method was immunoSEQ multiplex PCR; TCRdb's version includes in-frame clones alone and lacks a portion of them. The sample lists over 200,000 clones, about four fifths occurring once. Sequenced: peripheral blood. The receptors here all came from a woman between 35 and 50 years old with active or convalescent COVID-19. Both conserved end residues are part of each CDR3. The D gene is left open where the match is weak. Expanded clones are given a class, and other clones once, few, many or no size at all.

cdr3_nt cdr3_aa v_call clone_size j_call d_call
TGTGCCAGCAGCTTTGGAGATCGAACAGGGGGCGACTATGGCTACACCTTC CASSFGDRTGGDYGYTF TRBV5-8 . TRBJ1-2 TRBD1
TGCGCCAGCAGCTCGACAGGGGGCTTAAGGCACGAGCAGTACTTC CASSSTGGLRHEQYF TRBV5-1 . TRBJ2-7 TRBD1
TGTGCCACCGGACTTGAGGGATATGGCTACACCTTC CATGLEGYGYTF TRBV10-3 . TRBJ1-2 .
TGTGCCAGCAGCCAAAGACTCCTCGGGGGAGAGCAGTACTTC CASSQRLLGGEQYF TRBV14 . TRBJ2-7 .
TGCGCCAGCAGCCCCTCGCGAGGCGACTATGGCTACACCTTC CASSPSRGDYGYTF TRBV4-1 many TRBJ1-2 .
TGCGCCAGCAGCTTGGCCTCGGTAGCTTCTAGCACAGATACGCAGTATTTT CASSLASVASSTDTQYF TRBV5-1 . TRBJ2-3 .
TGTGCCAGCAGCCTGGGACAGGCCTCTGGAAACACCATATATTTT CASSLGQASGNTIYF TRBV11-3 . TRBJ1-3 TRBD1
TGTGCCAGTAATTTGGGAGTTTCCGAAGCTTTCTTT CASNLGVSEAFF TRBV19 few TRBJ1-1 .
TGTGCCAGCAACTTAGAGGGATCCGGTTCACCCCTCCACTTT CASNLEGSGSPLHF TRBV5-4 . TRBJ1-6 .
TGCAGCGTTGAGGGTGGTGAGGCGAACACTGAAGCTTTCTTT CSVEGGEANTEAFF TRBV29-1 few TRBJ1-1 .
TGTGCCAGCAGCGCCGGGACAGGGGTAGATTCACCCCTCCACTTT CASSAGTGVDSPLHF TRBV9 . TRBJ1-6 TRBD1
TGTGCCAGCAGCTTAGATGAGGCGTCTCCCAATGAGCAGTTCTTC CASSLDEASPNEQFF TRBV11-3 . TRBJ2-1 .
TGTGCCAGTAGTAGAGGGACAGGGGCCTCCTACGAGCAGTACTTC CASSRGTGASYEQYF TRBV19 . TRBJ2-7 TRBD1
TGTGCCACCAGCAGGGCCCAGGGTATCCCATTCACTACTGAAGCTTTCTTT CATSRAQGIPFTTEAFF TRBV15 . TRBJ1-1 .
TGTGCCAGCAGCCTTAGCGGGAGTCGACACAATGAGCAGTTCTTC CASSLSGSRHNEQFF TRBV5-5 . TRBJ2-1 TRBD2